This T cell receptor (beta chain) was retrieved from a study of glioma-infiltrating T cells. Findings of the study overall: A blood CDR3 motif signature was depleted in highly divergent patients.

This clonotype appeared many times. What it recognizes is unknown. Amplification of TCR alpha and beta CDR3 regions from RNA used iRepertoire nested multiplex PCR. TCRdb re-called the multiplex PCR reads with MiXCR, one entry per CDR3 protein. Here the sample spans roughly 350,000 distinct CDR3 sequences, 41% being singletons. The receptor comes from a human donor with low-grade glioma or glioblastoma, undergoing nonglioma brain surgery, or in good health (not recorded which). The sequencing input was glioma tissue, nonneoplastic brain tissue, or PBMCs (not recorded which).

Here the CDR3 DNA reads TGTGCCAGCAGTCCAGGGGTCCGCTATGGCTACACCTTC. Its translation is CASSPGVRYGYTF. This chain joins TRBV28 and TRBJ1-2, with D perhaps TRBD1 (6 bases). The germline V gene has CDR1 MDHEN and CDR2 SYDVKM. The CDR3 spans 13 residues. Trimming took off 5 bases at V and 4 bases at J, with 11 bases between the two ends.